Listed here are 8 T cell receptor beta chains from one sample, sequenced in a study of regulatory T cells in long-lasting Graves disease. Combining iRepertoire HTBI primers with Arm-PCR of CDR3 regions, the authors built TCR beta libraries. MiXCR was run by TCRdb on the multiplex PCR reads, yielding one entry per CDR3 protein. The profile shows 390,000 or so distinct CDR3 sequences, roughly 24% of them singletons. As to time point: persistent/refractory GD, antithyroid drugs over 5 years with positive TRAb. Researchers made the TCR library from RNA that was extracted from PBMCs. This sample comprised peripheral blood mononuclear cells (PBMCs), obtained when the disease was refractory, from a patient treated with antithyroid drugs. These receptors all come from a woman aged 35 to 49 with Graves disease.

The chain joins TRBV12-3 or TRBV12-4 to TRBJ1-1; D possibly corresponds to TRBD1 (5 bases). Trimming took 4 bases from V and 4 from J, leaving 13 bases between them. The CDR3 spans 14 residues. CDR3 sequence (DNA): TGTGCCAGCAGTTCAATACACAGGATCACTGAAGCTTTCTTT. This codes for CASSSIHRITEAFF.

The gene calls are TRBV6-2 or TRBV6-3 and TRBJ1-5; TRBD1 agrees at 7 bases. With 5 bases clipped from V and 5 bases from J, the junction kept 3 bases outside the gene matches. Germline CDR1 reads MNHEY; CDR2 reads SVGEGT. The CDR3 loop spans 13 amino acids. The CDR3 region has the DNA TGTGCCAGCAGTGAGGGGGCAGATCAGCCCCAGCATTTT. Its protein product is CASSEGADQPQHF.

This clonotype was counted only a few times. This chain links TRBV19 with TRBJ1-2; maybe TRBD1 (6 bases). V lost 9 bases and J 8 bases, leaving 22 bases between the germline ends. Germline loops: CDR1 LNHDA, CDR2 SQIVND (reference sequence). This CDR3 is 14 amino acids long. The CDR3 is CASQGTPRFGGYTF. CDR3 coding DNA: TGTGCCAGCCAGGGGACACCTCGCTTCGGGGGCTACACCTTC.

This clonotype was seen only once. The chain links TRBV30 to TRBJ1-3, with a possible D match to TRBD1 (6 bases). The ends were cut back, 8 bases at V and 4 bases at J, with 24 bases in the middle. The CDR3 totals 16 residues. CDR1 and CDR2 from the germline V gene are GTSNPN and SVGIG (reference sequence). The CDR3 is CARNDGGASAGNTIYF. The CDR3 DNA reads TGTGCCCGTAACGACGGGGGGGCCTCTGCGGGAAACACCATATATTTT.

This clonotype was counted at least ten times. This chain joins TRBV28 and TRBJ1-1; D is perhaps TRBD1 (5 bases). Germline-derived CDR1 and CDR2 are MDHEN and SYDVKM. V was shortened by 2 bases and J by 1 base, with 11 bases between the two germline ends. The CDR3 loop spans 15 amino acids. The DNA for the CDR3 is TGTGCCAGCAGTTTAAGACAGATCCCGAACACTGAAGCTTTCTTT. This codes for CASSLRQIPNTEAFF. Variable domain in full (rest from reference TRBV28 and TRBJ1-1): DVKVTQSSRYLVKRTGEKVFLECVQDMDHENMFWYRQDPGLGLRLIYFSYDVKMKEKGDIPEGYSVSREKKERFSLILESASTNQTSMYLCASSLRQIPNTEAFFGQGTRLTVV.

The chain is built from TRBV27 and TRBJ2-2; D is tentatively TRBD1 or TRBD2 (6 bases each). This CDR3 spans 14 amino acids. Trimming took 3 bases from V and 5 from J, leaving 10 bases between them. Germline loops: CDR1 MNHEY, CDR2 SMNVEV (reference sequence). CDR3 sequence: CASSFWGATGELFF. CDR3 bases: TGTGCCAGCAGTTTTTGGGGGGCGACCGGGGAGCTGTTTTTT.

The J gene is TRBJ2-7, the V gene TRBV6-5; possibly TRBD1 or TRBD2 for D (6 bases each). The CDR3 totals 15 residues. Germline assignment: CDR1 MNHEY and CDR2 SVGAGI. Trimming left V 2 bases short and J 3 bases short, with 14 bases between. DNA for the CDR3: TGTGCCAGCAGTTACGAGGGGGGCAGTTTCTACGAGCAGTACTTC. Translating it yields CASSYEGGSFYEQYF.

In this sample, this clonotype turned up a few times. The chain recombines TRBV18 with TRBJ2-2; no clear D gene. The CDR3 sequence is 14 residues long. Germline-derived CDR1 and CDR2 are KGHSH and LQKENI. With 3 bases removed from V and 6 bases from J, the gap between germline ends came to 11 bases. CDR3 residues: CASSPVERAGELFF. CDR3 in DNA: TGTGCCAGCTCACCGGTGGAGAGAGCCGGGGAGCTGTTTTTT. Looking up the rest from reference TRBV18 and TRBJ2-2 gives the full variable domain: NAGVMQNPRHLVRRRGQEARLRCSPMKGHSHVYWYRQLPEEGLKFMVYLQKENIIDESGMPKERFSAEFPKEGPSILRIQQVVRGDSAAYFCASSPVERAGELFFGEGSRLTVL.